The T cell receptor beta chain under discussion was sequenced for a study of blood T cell repertoires in COVID-19. Looking at the study overall: Researchers got acute and convalescent COVID-19 samples from the United States, Italy and Spain. T cells, B-cell-depleted T cells, or PBMCs supplied cDNA or gDNA.

While infection was still active, Seattle patients were enrolled and then followed longitudinally. Methods used by the authors: Scientists estimated how many nucleated cells there were by amplifying reference gene primers. TCRdb keeps only in-frame clones here, not all; method: immunoSEQ multiplex PCR. D and trimming were read from the DNA, whereas the V and J calls and clone size are those reported in that table. The profile shows about 150,000 clones, over 75% of them singletons. This clone was observed a single time. Looked up from germline, CDR1 is LGHNA and CDR2 is YSLEER. Trimming left V 1 base short and J 6 bases short, with 16 bases between. The CDR3 covers 16 residues.

Source material: peripheral blood. The TCR was taken from a man younger than 30 with COVID-19, enrolled during active disease. This sequence joins TRBV4-3 and TRBJ2-1; possibly TRBD1 for D (5 bases). The DNA for the CDR3 is TGCGCCAGCAGCCAAGGGACATCCGGCCTCCCCAATGAGCAGTTCTTC. Encoded protein: CASSQGTSGLPNEQFF.